The clone carrying this TCR beta chain was observed a handful of times. Its antigen is unknown. TCRdb ran MiXCR on the 5' RACE reads and lists one entry per CDR3 protein. The repertoire holds a few hundred thousand distinct CDR3 sequences, with approximately 21% as singletons. From germline, CDR1 is SGHTA and CDR2 FQGNSA. This CDR3 spans 16 amino acids. Trimming removed 6 bases at V and 6 bases at J, with 20 bases between. The sample originates from a study of T cells after yellow fever vaccination. Study-level findings and limits: FACS-sorted repertoires could harbor abundant contaminating bulk-population clonotypes.

The chain uses TRBV7-2 and TRBJ2-2; D is unclear. The specimen was PBMCs, collected 15 days after the yellow fever booster vaccination. The receptor comes from a man younger than 45 who received the YFV17D yellow fever vaccine. The CDR3 DNA follows: TGTGCCAGCAGTTATTACGGGTCCCCTGGCTCCGGGGAGCTGTTTTTT. Its protein product is CASSYYGSPGSGELFF.